This TCR beta chain was captured in a study of blood T cell repertoires in COVID-19 (dated by TCRdb to 2020 to 2021). As for the study more broadly: Samples from collaborators originated in the United States, Italy and Spain and spanned both the acute and convalescent phases of COVID-19. The prospective study material was composed of cDNA or gDNA derived from T cells, B-cell-depleted T cells, or PBMCs. Subjects who had been exposed to COVID-19, were actively infected with it, or had recovered from it provided the deeply sampled blood TCRbeta repertoires that made up the dataset. The repertoires were released in a freely available public database intended as a resource for research on the immune response to SARS-CoV-2. Samples were obtained from the ongoing ImmuneRACE study (first 160 participants) and from roughly 1,300 subjects provided by 6 global collaborators. Nearly every sample came with metadata listing a de-identified subject ID, COVID-19 status, age in years and sex. Where available, HLA class I and class II types were taken from metadata supplied by the sample provider and were not determined by assay-based typing.

Beyond this particular receptor, the publication reports: The amount of clinical and demographic metadata varied by source and participant and was provided uncurated.

V trim: 7 bases; J trim: 0 bases; unmatched bases: 6. From the cysteine up to the phenylalanine, the CDR3 has a length of 13 residues. CDR3 DNA is the only sequence kept; it has 39 bases, read in frame from the first base. The germline V gene (reference sequence) gives CDR1 as GTSNPN and CDR2 as SVGIG. Remarks on this clone: Its antigen is still unknown. Base qualities were left out, and no much larger clone turns up one base away.

TCRbeta CDR3 regions were amplified from genomic DNA using the immunoSEQ Assay, a bias-controlled multiplex PCR. The original methods were these. The number of nucleated cells in each sample was estimated by amplification of reference gene primers within the assay. To quantify the absolute abundance of each unique TCRbeta CDR3 rearrangement, sequence reads were collapsed and filtered. For each sample, productive Simpson clonality was calculated by taking the square root of Simpson's diversity index across productive rearrangements. TCRdb took this table from immuneACCESS and kept in-frame rearrangements with V and J called. Such tables lack part of the clones; where checked against another copy, unresolved V genes explain under half of the gap, and the rest is unexplained. The DNA was the basis for D and trimming; V, J and clone size are from that table. The sample records about 140,000 clones, 80% of which are singletons. The ten largest clones represent 3.5% of the sample.

Another Seattle source contributed samples from volunteer blood donors who had recovered from COVID-19. The collaborating institutions used their own protocols to collect whole blood in K2EDTA tubes. Collaborator samples were shipped for TCRbeta analysis as frozen whole blood, isolated PBMCs, or DNA extracted from either sample type. The origin of this receptor is a man in his 70s who had recovered from COVID-19. The sample comprised peripheral blood. This chain joins TRBV30 to TRBJ2-7; TRBD2 fits 7 bases in the junction. The CDR3 in this case is CALWASGSYEQYF. The DNA sequence reads TGTGCCTTGTGGGCTAGCGGCTCCTACGAGCAGTACTTC.